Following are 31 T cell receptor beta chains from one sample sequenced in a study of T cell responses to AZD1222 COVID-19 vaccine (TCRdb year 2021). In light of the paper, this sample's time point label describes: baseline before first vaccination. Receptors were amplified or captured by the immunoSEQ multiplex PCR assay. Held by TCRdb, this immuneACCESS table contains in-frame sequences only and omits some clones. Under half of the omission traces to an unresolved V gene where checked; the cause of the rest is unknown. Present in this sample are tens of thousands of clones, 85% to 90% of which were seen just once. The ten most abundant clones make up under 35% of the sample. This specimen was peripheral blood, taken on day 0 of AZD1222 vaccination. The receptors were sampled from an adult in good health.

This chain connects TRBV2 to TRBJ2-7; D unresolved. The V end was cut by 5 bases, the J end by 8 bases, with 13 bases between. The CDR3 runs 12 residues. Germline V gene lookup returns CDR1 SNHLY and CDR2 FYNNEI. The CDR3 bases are TGTGCCAGCAGTCTCCTGCTAGTCAAGCAGTACTTC. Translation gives CASSLLLVKQYF.

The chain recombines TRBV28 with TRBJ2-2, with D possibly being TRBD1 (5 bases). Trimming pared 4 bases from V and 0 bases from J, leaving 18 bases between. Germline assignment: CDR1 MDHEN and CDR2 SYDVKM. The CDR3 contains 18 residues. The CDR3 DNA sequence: TGTGCCAGCAGTTCCATGAATATGATCAGGGCGAACACCGGGGAGCTGTTTTTT. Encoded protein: CASSSMNMIRANTGELFF.

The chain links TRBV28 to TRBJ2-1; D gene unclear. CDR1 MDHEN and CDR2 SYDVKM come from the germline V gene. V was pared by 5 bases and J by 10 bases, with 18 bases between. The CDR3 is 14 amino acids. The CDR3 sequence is CASSPSPGVREQFF. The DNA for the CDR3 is TGTGCCAGCAGTCCCTCGCCTGGGGTGCGCGAGCAGTTCTTC.

In nucleotides, the CDR3 is TGTGCCAGCAGCCCTTCAGACAGGGGGCTGGCGGGGGCCAACGTCCTGACTTTC. It codes for CASSPSDRGLAGANVLTF. The J gene is TRBJ2-6, the V gene TRBV3-1 (or the pseudogene TRBV3-2), with TRBD1 matching over 10 bases. The germline V gene has CDR1 LGHDT and CDR2 YNNKEL (reference sequence). This CDR3 is built from 18 residues. Trimming at V came to 4 bases and at J to 4 bases, leaving 10 bases not matched to a gene.

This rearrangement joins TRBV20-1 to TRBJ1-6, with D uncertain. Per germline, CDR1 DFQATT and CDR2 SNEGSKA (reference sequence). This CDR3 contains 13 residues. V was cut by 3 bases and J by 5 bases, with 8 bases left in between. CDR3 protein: CSASSGDNSPLHF. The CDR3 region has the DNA TGCAGTGCTAGTTCTGGCGATAATTCACCCCTCCACTTT.

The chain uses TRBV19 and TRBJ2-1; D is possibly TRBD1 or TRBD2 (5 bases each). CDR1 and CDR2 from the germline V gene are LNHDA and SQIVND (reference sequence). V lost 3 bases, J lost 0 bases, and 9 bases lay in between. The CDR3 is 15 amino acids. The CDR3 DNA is TGTGCCAGTAGTATCGGGGCGCGCTCCTACAATGAGCAGTTCTTC. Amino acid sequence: CASSIGARSYNEQFF.

The CDR3 loop reads CAWNRASSYNEQFF. For the CDR3, the DNA is TGTGCCTGGAACAGGGCTAGCTCCTACAATGAGCAGTTCTTC. This rearrangement joins TRBV30 to TRBJ2-1; the D gene is possibly TRBD1 (6 bases). The V end lost 4 bases, the J end lost 0 bases, and 10 bases lay between the germline ends. The V gene's germline CDR1 is GTSNPN and CDR2 SVGIG (reference sequence). CDR3 length: 14 residues.

The CDR3 is CASSLGQTNTIYF. The CDR3 coding sequence is TGTGCCAGCAGTCTGGGACAGACAAACACCATATATTTT. The V call is TRBV28, the J call TRBJ1-3; 7 bases agree with TRBD1. The J segment lost 6 bases and the V segment lost 5 bases, leaving 4 bases of the junction unmatched. The CDR3 is made up of 13 amino acids. CDR1 is MDHEN and CDR2 is SYDVKM in the germline V gene.

CDR3 loop: CASSQEGAGTHLDSNQPQHF. CDR3 nucleotide sequence: TGTGCCAGCAGCCAAGAAGGAGCCGGGACACACTTAGATAGCAATCAGCCCCAGCATTTT. This chain links TRBV3-1 (or the pseudogene TRBV3-2) with TRBJ1-5, with D possibly matching TRBD1 (6 bases). Germline assignment: CDR1 LGHDT and CDR2 YNNKEL (reference sequence). The V and J ends lost 0 bases and 0 bases respectively, with 21 bases between them. The CDR3 consists of 20 residues.

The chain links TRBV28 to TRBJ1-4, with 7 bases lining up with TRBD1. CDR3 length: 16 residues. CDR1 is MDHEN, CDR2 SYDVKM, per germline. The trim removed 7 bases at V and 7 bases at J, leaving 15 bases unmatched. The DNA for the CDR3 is TGTGCCAGCACCCCGGGAGGGGGCATGGGTAGTGAAAAACTGTTTTTT. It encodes CASTPGGGMGSEKLFF.

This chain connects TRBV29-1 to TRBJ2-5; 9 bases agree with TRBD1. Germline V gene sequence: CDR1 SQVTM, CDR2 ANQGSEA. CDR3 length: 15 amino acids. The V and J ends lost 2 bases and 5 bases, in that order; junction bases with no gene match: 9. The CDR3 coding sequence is TGCAGCGTTGAAACTAGGACAGGGGCCGGGGAGACCCAGTACTTC. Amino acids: CSVETRTGAGETQYF.

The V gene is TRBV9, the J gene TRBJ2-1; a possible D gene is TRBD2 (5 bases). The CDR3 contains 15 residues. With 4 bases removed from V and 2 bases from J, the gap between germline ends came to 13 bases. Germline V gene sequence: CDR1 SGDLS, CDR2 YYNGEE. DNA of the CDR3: TGTGCCAGCAGCCCTACAAGCGGAGCCTACAATGAGCAGTTCTTC. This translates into CASSPTSGAYNEQFF. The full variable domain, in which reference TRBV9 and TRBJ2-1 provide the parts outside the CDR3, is DSGVTQTPKHLITATGQRVTLRCSPRSGDLSVYWYQQSLDQGLQFLIQYYNGEERAKGNILERFSAQQFPDLHSELNLSSLELGDSALYFCASSPTSGAYNEQFFGPGTRLTVL.

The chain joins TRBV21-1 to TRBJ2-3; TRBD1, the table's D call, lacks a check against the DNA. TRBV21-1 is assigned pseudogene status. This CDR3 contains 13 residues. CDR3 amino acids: CATDRQGEDTQYF. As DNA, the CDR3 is TGTGCCACCGACAGACAGGGCGAAGATACGCAGTATTTT.

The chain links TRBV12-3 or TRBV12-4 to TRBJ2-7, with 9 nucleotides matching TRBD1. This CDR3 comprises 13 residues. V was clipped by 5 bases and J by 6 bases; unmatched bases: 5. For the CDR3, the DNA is TGTGCCAGCAGTAAGTGGGACAGGGCCGAGCAGTACTTC. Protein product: CASSKWDRAEQYF.

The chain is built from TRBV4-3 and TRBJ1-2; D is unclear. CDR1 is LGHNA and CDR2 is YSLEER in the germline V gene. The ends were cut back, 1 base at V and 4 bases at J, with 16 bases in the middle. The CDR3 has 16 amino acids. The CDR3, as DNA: TGCGCCAGCAGCCAAGGTAGAGGCGGCACCGCCTATGGCTACACCTTC. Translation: CASSQGRGGTAYGYTF.

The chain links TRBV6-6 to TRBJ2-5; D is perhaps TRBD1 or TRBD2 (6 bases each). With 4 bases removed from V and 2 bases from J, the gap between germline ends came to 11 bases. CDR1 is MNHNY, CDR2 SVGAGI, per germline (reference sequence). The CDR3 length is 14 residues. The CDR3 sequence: CASSSGAGQETQYF. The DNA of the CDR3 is TGTGCCAGCAGTTCAGGGGCGGGGCAAGAGACCCAGTACTTC.

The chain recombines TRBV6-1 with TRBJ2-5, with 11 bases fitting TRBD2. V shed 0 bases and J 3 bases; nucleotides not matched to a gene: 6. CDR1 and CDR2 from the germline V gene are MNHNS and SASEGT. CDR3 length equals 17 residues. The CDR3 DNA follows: TGTGCCAGCAGTGAAGCGCTAGAACTAGCGGGAGAAGAGACCCAGTACTTC. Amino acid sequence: CASSEALELAGEETQYF.

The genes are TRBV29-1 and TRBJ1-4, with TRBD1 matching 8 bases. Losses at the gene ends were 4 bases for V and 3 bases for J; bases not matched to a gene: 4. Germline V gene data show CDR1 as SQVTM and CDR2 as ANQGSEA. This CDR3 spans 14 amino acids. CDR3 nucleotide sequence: TGCAGCGTTGGCGGGGGACAGGCTAATGAAAAACTGTTTTTT. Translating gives CSVGGGQANEKLFF. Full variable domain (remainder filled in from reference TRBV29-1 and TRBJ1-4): SAVISQKPSRDICQRGTSLTIQCQVDSQVTMMFWYRQQPGQSLTLIATANQGSEATYESGFVIDKFPISRPNLTFSTLTVSNMSPEDSSIYLCSVGGGQANEKLFFGSGTQLSVL.

CDR3 amino acids: CASSPQGGRSSYEQYF. The CDR3 DNA sequence: TGTGCCAGCAGCCCCCAAGGTGGGCGGAGCTCCTACGAGCAGTACTTC. This sequence joins TRBV3-1 (or the pseudogene TRBV3-2) and TRBJ2-7; D unclear. V was pared by 4 bases and J by 0 bases, with 16 bases between. The CDR3 runs 16 residues. Germline CDR1 is LGHDT and CDR2 is YNNKEL (reference sequence).

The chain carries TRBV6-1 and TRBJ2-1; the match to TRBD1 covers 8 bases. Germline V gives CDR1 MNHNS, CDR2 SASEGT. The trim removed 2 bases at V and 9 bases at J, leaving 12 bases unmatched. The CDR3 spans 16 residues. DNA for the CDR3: TGTGCCAGCAGTGAAAGGAGGCAGGGGGCGCCAACTGAGCAGTTCTTC. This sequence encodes CASSERRQGAPTEQFF.

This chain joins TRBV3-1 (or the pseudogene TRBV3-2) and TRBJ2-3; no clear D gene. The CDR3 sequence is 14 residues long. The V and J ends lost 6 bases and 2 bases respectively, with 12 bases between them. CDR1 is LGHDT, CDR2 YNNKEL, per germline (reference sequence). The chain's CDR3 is CASSSAESTDTQYF. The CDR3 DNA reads TGTGCCAGCAGTTCGGCGGAATCCACAGATACGCAGTATTTT.

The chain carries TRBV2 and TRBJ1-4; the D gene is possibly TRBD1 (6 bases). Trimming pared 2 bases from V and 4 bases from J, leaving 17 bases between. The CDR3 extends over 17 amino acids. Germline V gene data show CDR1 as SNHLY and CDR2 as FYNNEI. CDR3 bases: TGTGCCAGCAGTGAATACTCGCTCGGGACATTTAATGAAAAACTGTTTTTT. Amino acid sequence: CASSEYSLGTFNEKLFF.

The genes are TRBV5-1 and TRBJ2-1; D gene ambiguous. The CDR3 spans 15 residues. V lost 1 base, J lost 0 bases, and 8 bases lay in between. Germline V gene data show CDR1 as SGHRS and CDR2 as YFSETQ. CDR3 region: CASSLFTVSYNEQFF. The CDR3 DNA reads TGCGCCAGCAGCTTGTTTACTGTCTCCTACAATGAGCAGTTCTTC. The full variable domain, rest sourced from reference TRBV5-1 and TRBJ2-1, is KAGVTQTPRYLIKTRGQQVTLSCSPISGHRSVSWYQQTPGQGLQFLFEYFSETQRNKGNFPGRFSGRQFSNSRSEMNVSTLELGDSALYLCASSLFTVSYNEQFFGPGTRLTVL.

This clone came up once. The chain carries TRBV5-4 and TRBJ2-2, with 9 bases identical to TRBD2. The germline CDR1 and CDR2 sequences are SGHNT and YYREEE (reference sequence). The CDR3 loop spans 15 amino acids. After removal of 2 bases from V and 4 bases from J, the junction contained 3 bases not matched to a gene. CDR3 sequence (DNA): TGTGCCAGCAGCTTAGGACTAGCGAGCACCGGGGAGCTGTTTTTT. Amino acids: CASSLGLASTGELFF.

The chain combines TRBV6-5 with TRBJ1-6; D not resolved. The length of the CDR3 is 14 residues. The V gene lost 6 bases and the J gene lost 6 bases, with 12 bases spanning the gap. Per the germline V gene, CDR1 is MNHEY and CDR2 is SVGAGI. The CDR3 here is CASSSLPSNSPLHF. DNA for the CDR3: TGTGCCAGCAGCTCCCTACCCTCTAATTCACCCCTCCACTTT.

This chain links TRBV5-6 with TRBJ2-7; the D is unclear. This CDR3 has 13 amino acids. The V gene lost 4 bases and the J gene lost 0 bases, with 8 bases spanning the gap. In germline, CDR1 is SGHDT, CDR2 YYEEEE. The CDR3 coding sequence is TGTGCCAGCAGCGTTTTGGGCTCCTACGAGCAGTACTTC. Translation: CASSVLGSYEQYF. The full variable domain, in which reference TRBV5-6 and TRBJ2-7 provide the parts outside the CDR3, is DAGVTQSPTHLIKTRGQQVTLRCSPKSGHDTVSWYQQALGQGPQFIFQYYEEEERQRGNFPDRFSGHQFPNYSSELNVNALLLGDSALYLCASSVLGSYEQYFGPGTRLTVT.

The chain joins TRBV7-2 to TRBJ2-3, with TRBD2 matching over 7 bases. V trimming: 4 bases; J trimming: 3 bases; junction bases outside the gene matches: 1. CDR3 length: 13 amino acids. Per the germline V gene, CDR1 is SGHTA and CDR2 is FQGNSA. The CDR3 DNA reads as TGTGCCAGCAGCTGGGGACTAACAGATACGCAGTATTTT. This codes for CASSWGLTDTQYF.

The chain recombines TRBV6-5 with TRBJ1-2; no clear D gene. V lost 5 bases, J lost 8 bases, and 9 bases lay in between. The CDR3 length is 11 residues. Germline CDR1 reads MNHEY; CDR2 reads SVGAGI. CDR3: CASSPGNGYTF. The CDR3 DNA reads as TGTGCCAGCAGTCCCGGTAACGGCTACACCTTC.

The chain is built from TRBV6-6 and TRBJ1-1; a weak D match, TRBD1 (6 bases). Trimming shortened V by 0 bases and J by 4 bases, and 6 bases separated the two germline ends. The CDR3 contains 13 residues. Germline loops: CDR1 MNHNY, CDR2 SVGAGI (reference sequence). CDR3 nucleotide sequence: TGTGCCAGCAGTTACTCAGGGGGCACTGAAGCTTTCTTT. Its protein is CASSYSGGTEAFF.

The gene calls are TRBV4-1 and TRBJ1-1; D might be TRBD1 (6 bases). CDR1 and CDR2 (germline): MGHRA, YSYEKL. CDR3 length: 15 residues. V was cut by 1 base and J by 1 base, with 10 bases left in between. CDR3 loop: CASSQVWGQNTEAFF. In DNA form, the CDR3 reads TGCGCCAGCAGCCAAGTATGGGGACAGAACACTGAAGCTTTCTTT.

The CDR3 nucleotides read TGCAGCGTTGGGGGACAGGGTGTACCGAACACCGGGGAGCTGTTTTTT. Amino acids: CSVGGQGVPNTGELFF. The gene calls are TRBV29-1 and TRBJ2-2; 9 nucleotides line up with TRBD1. Germline V lookup: CDR1 SQVTM, CDR2 ANQGSEA. The CDR3 sequence is 16 residues long. The J segment lost 0 bases and the V segment lost 4 bases, leaving 6 bases of the junction unmatched.